The 3 T cell receptor beta chains listed next were all sequenced from one sample in a study of CD8+CD57+ T cells in acquired aplastic anemia. The template for TCR beta VDJ and CDR3 sequence profiling was genomic DNA. One entry per CDR3 protein results from TCRdb running MiXCR on the reads. The data contain 50,000 to 70,000 distinct CDR3 sequences, about 56% of them singletons. Sequenced input: sorted CD4+, CD8+, or CD8+CD57+ T cells (not recorded which) from PBMCs. The receptors were gathered from a human donor in good health, serving as a control.

In DNA, the CDR3 is TGTGCCAGCAGTGAAGGGACAGTGGGCAATCAGCCCCAGCATTTT. This translates into CASSEGTVGNQPQHF. The rearrangement joins TRBV6-1 to TRBJ1-5; TRBD1 might be the D (6 bases). The germline CDR1 and CDR2 sequences are MNHNS and SASEGT. Trimming removed 1 base from V and 2 bases from J, with 9 bases in between. This CDR3 contains 15 residues.

The J gene is TRBJ1-2, the V gene TRBV19, with a possible D match to TRBD1 (5 bases). The germline V and J ends were trimmed by 2 bases and 5 bases, with 15 bases remaining between them. This CDR3 comprises 15 residues. CDR1 is LNHDA, CDR2 SQIVND, per germline (reference sequence). CDR3 DNA sequence: TGTGCCAGTAGTATAAATCAGGGTATCGGATATGGCTACACCTTC. Residues: CASSINQGIGYGYTF.

This clonotype has a handful of counts. The V call is TRBV10-2, the J call TRBJ2-5, with 7 bases fitting TRBD2. Germline CDR1 reads WSHSY; CDR2 reads SAAADI. The CDR3 is 15 amino acids. The V and J ends lost 3 bases and 5 bases, in that order; junction bases with no gene match: 9. As DNA, the CDR3 is TGCGCCAGCAGTGACCGACTAGCTATAGGGGAGACCCAGTACTTC. Translated, it gives CASSDRLAIGETQYF.